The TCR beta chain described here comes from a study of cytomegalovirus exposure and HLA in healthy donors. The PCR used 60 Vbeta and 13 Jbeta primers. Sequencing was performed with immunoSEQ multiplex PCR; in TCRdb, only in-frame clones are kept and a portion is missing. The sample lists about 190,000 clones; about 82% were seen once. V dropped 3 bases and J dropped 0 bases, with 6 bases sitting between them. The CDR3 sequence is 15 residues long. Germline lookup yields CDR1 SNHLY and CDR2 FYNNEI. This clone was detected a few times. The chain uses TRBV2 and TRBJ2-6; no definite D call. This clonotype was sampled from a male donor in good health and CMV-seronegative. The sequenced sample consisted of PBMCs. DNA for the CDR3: TGTGCCAGCAGTGACTGGGCCTCTGGGGCCAACGTCCTGACTTTC. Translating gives CASSDWASGANVLTF. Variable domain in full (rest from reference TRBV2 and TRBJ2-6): EPEVTQTPSHQVTQMGQEVILRCVPISNHLYFYWYRQILGQKVEFLVSFYNNEISEKSEIFDDQFSVERPDGSNFTLKIRSTKLEDSAMYFCASSDWASGANVLTFGAGSRLTVL.